This T cell receptor beta chain was documented in a study of PD-1 blockade in classical Hodgkin lymphoma (dated by TCRdb to 2018 to 2020). With respect to the entire study: Nivolumab dosing was 3 mg/kg intravenously every 2 weeks, continuing until either disease progression or unacceptable toxicity. A peripheral blood immune signature of response to PD-1 blockade in classical Hodgkin lymphoma was defined using TCR beta sequencing and CyTOF.

Based on the germline V gene (reference sequence), the CDR1 and CDR2 sequences are MNHNY and SVGAGI. V is trimmed back by 2 bases and J by 0 bases, and the junction contains 1 base that no gene match accounts for. The CDR3, from cysteine to phenylalanine, totals 14 residues. The DNA shown is the 42-base CDR3, in frame from base 1. Details on this clone: There is no known antigen for this receptor. Base qualities are not at hand, and no much larger clone is one base apart.

The Qiagen DNeasy kit was used to extract genomic DNA both from unsorted PBMCs and from the negatively selected CD4+ and CD8+ fractions. Amplification of TCR beta CDR3 regions was done by immunoSEQ multiplex PCR with primers that anneal to V and J segments. A synthetic immune receptor repertoire was used to minimize amplification bias, and any remaining bias was removed computationally after sequencing. Per the source publication's procedure: Custom Python scripts were used to quantify repertoire diversity as the Shannon entropy index. Unsorted, CD4+ and CD8+ repertoires were examined separately, except in combined analyses, for which CD4+ and CD8+ sequences were merged in silico. Clonal expansion was defined as at least a 2-fold frequency increase after treatment relative to C1D1, with a pseudocount of 0.5 for undetected baseline clones. Clones with 0 or 1 copy at C1D1 were defined as singleton clones, while clones with 2 or more copies were defined as non-singleton clones. Clones expanded in unsorted samples were assigned a CD4+, CD8+ or unknown annotation through matching of protein sequences in sorted samples from the same patient. Wilcoxon tests were applied to paired samples to test diversity changes from C1D1 to C4D1. TCRdb limited this immuneACCESS table to in-frame rearrangements with V and J called. A share of clones is missing; checked studies link under half to unresolved V genes, and the rest is unexplained. That table furnishes V, J and clone size, whereas the DNA furnished D and trimming. The sample includes 50,000 to 85,000 clones, with 60% to 80% observed a single time. In total, the top ten clones hold approximately 9.9% of the sample.

Results and caveats for the whole study, not just this receptor: Baseline TCR diversity was reported as lower in newly diagnosed patients than in healthy donors, and lower still in relapsed/refractory patients. CD4+ but not CD8+ TCR diversity rose significantly by C4D1 (p=0.0027 vs p=0.16), most apparent in complete responders (p=0.02). Trial patients with a complete response had baseline diversity similar to that of newly diagnosed patients, while partial responders and progressors had significantly lower diversity. Diversity was lower in patients who began nivolumab less than 1 year after ASCT, so these patients were left out of later analyses to avoid confounding by immune reconstitution. The study was restricted to a single clinical trial cohort, and the causes of repertoire differences, possibly disease activity or prior therapy, were left undefined.

The time point label corresponds to: cycle 2 day 1 (C2D1) of nivolumab. All trial patients had relapsed after autologous stem cell transplantation, with cohorts A, B and C differing in prior brentuximab vedotin exposure. The trial cohort was composed of around 60 patients with relapsed/refractory classical Hodgkin lymphoma, for whom complete response, partial response or progressive disease was recorded as best overall response. Trial patients were treated with single-agent nivolumab in the multi-cohort phase II CheckMate 205 trial. Best overall response was determined by an independent review committee according to the 2007 International Working Group response criteria. Trial PBMCs were collected immediately before nivolumab initiation (C1D1) and during therapy at cycle 2 day 1 and cycle 4 day 1. After peripheral blood was drawn into 8 mL Vacutainer Cell Preparation Tubes, PBMCs were isolated by centrifugation and then cryopreserved.

The sequence is built from TRBV6-6 and TRBJ2-7, with 7 junctional bases fitting TRBD1. This sample comprised peripheral blood mononuclear cells (PBMCs), obtained before the second cycle of nivolumab. The sequence was collected from a human donor with classical Hodgkin lymphoma. The DNA sequence reads TGTGCCAGCAGTTACGGGGACAGCTCCTACGAGCAGTACTTC. It encodes CASSYGDSSYEQYF.